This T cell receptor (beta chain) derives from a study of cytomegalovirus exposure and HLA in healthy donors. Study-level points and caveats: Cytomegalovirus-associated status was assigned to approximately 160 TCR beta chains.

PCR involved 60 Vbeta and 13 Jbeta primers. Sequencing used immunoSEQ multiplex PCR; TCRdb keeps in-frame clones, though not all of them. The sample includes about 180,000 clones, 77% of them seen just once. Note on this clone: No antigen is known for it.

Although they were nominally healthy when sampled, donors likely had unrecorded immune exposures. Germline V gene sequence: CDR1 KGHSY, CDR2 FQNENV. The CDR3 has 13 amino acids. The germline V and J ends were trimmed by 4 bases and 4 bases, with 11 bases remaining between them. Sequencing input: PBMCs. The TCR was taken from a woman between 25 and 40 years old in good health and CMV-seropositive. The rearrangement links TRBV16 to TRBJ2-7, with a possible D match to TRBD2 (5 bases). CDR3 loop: CASSLSGEYEQYF. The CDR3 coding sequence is TGTGCCAGCAGCCTATCCGGGGAATACGAGCAGTACTTC.